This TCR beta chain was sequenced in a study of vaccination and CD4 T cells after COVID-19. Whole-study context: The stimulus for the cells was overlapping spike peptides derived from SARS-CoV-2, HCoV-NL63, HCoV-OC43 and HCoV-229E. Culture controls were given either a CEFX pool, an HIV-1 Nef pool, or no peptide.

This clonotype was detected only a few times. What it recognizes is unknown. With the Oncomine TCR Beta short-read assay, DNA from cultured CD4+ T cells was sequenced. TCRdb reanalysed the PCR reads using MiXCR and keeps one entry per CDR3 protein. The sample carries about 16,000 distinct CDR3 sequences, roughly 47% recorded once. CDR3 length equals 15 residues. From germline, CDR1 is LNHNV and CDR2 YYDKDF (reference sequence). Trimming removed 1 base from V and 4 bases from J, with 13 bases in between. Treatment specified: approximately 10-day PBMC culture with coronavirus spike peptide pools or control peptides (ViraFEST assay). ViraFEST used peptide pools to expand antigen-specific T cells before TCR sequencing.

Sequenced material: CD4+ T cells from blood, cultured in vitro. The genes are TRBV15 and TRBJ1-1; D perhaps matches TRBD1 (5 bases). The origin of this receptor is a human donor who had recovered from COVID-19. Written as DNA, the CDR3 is TGTGCCACCAGCAGAGGTCTCGGGGGGACCACTGAAGCTTTCTTT. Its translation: CATSRGLGGTTEAFF.